The 8 T cell receptor beta chains listed next were all sequenced from one sample in a study of OX40 agonist ivuxolimab in advanced cancers. Repertoires were generated with immunoSEQ multiplex PCR, while TCRdb's copy carries only in-frame clones and drops some. The repertoire holds roughly 82,000 clones, 70% to 90% seen once, with approximately 9.1% in the top ten. The sample consisted of CD4+ or CD8+ T cells sorted from blood, taken in a trial of the OX40 agonist ivuxolimab. The receptors derive from an adult with an advanced solid tumor such as melanoma, head and neck, liver or kidney cancer.

The CDR3 coding sequence is TGTGCTAGTGGTTTGTGGTCAGGGAGCACAGATACGCAGTATTTT. This sequence encodes CASGLWSGSTDTQYF. The chain has TRBV12-5 and TRBJ2-3, with D tentatively TRBD1 (5 bases). Trimming shortened V by 2 bases and J by 0 bases, and 9 bases separated the two germline ends. In germline, CDR1 is LGHNT, CDR2 FRNRAP. The CDR3 sequence is 15 residues long.

This chain links TRBV5-4 with TRBJ1-2; possibly TRBD1 for D (5 bases). The germline gives CDR1 SGHNT, CDR2 YYREEE (reference sequence). Trimming cost V 0 bases and J 6 bases, with 12 bases left between them. The CDR3 consists of 14 residues. For the CDR3, the DNA is TGTGCCAGCAGCTTGGCCCCGGGACCTAATGGCTACACCTTC. This gives the protein CASSLAPGPNGYTF.

This clone is a singleton in its sample. The CDR3 region has the DNA TGTGCCAGCAGCCCCGGGGTAGCGGGAGTTACAGAGACCCAGTACTTC. Its protein is CASSPGVAGVTETQYF. V gene TRBV4-2 combines with J gene TRBJ2-5, with 9 bases aligning to TRBD2. V lost 4 bases and J lost 4; bases outside the gene matches: 10. Germline assignment: CDR1 LGHNA and CDR2 YNFKEQ. This CDR3 region has 16 residues.

This chain connects TRBV6-9 to TRBJ1-5; 8 nucleotides align to TRBD1. The CDR3 is 18 residues long. The germline V gene encodes CDR1 MNHGY and CDR2 SVAAGI. V gave up 4 bases and J gave up 2 bases; unmatched junction bases: 13. Here the CDR3 reads CASSFSNGQGEGNQPQHF. CDR3 DNA: TGTGCCAGCAGTTTCTCAAATGGACAGGGCGAGGGCAATCAGCCCCAGCATTTT.

The chain uses TRBV9 and TRBJ2-1, with a weak D call TRBD1 (6 bases). The germline V gene has CDR1 SGDLS and CDR2 YYNGEE. The CDR3 loop spans 14 amino acids. The germline V and J ends were trimmed by 2 bases and 9 bases, with 15 bases remaining between them. The CDR3 sequence: CASSVWGLSGEQFF. The CDR3 coding sequence is TGTGCCAGCAGCGTCTGGGGGCTAAGCGGTGAGCAGTTCTTC. The full variable domain, with the rest looked up from reference TRBV9 and TRBJ2-1, is DSGVTQTPKHLITATGQRVTLRCSPRSGDLSVYWYQQSLDQGLQFLIQYYNGEERAKGNILERFSAQQFPDLHSELNLSSLELGDSALYFCASSVWGLSGEQFFGPGTRLTVL.

The chain is built from TRBV6-1 and TRBJ1-2; no clear D gene. The CDR3 contains 12 residues. CDR1 is MNHNS and CDR2 is SASEGT in the germline V gene. With 4 bases removed from V and 4 bases from J, the gap between germline ends came to 7 bases. As DNA, the CDR3 is TGTGCCAGCAGTGTTGGGCGCTATGGCTACACCTTC. This sequence encodes CASSVGRYGYTF.

The chain uses TRBV11-1 and TRBJ2-5; D may be TRBD1 (5 bases). The CDR3 length is 16 residues. Trimming pared 2 bases from V and 10 bases from J, leaving 23 bases between. Germline V lookup: CDR1 SGHAT, CDR2 FQDESV (reference sequence). The CDR3 sequence: CASSLWGPDKYDVQYF. DNA of the CDR3: TGTGCCAGCAGCTTATGGGGCCCTGACAAGTATGACGTCCAGTACTTC.

The gene calls are TRBV2 and TRBJ2-7, with D perhaps matching TRBD2 (6 bases). Germline V gene lookup returns CDR1 SNHLY and CDR2 FYNNEI. Trimming shortened V by 8 bases and J by 6 bases, and 17 bases separated the two germline ends. This CDR3 contains 13 residues. The CDR3 region has the DNA TGTGCCAGCGGCACCGGAGGGTTGGGCGAGCAGTACTTC. It specifies CASGTGGLGEQYF.